The clone carrying this T cell receptor beta chain was seen at least ten times. Its matching antigen is unknown. This sample is drawn from a study of T cell repertoires in cytomegalovirus infection. Study as a whole: Indications of both CMV infection and matching HLA type were provided by public TCR beta signatures. The study's findings and limits: Across the ex vivo response, the dominant clonotypes were HLA-C-restricted CMV-specific TCR beta clonotypes. Individuals carrying CMV plus the relevant HLA were identified by cumulative frequency of public TCR beta families.

TCRdb ran MiXCR on the reads and lists one entry per CDR3 protein. This table holds about 130,000 distinct CDR3 sequences, roughly 8.2% found once. Trimming shortened V by 7 bases and J by 8 bases, and 16 bases separated the two germline ends. CDR3 length: 13 residues. The germline V gene encodes CDR1 SGHRS and CDR2 YFSETQ. This sequence joins TRBV5-1 and TRBJ2-1; D may correspond to TRBD1 or TRBD2 (7 bases each). The specimen sequenced was PBMCs. The receptor was isolated from a human donor in good health (CMV status not recorded). Some clones in this sample may be carry-over from other donors' samples. CDR3 nucleotides: TGCGCCAGCGGGGGGGACAGCTCCTATGAGCAGTTCTTC. Translation gives CASGGDSSYEQFF.